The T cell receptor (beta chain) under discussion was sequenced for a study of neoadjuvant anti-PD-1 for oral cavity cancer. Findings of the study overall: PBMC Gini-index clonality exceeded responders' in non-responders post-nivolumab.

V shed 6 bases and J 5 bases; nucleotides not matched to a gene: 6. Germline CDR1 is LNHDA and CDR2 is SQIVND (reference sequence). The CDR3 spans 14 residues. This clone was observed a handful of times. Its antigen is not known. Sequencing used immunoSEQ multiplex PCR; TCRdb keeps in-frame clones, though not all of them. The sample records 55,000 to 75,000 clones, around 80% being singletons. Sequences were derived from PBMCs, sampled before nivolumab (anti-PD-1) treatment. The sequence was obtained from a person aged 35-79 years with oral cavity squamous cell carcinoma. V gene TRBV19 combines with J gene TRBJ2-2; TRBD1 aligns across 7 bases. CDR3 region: CASRGDRATGELFF. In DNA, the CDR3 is TGTGCCAGTAGGGGGGACAGAGCAACCGGGGAGCTGTTTTTT.